This record looks at one TCR beta chain sequence and its context. The antigen is not known. Some clones are missing from TCRdb's copy, which holds only in-frame ones; the method was immunoSEQ multiplex PCR. The sample carries some 97,000 clones, around 90% recorded once. The V and J ends lost 4 bases and 2 bases respectively, with 9 bases between them. Germline CDR1 and CDR2: SGHRS and YFSETQ. The CDR3 contains 13 residues. This specimen belongs to a study of T cell responses to AZD1222 COVID-19 vaccine. Notes on the study in general: Females outnumbered males among donors, who were mostly white British; clonal diversity was possibly underestimated. Seropositivity was recorded at baseline in only a handful of AZD1222 recipients. Vaccine-associated CD4 TCRs spanned spike, dominant at 160-218 and 743-854. Reportedly, close to half of spike-specific TCRs are directed against unmutated variant regions.

The sample consisted of peripheral blood, taken on day 0 of AZD1222 vaccination. The genes are TRBV5-1 and TRBJ1-2, with D possibly being TRBD1 (6 bases). This TCR came from an adult in good health. Written as DNA, the CDR3 is TGCGCCAGCAGCGGAACAGGGAACTATGGCTACACCTTC. This encodes CASSGTGNYGYTF.